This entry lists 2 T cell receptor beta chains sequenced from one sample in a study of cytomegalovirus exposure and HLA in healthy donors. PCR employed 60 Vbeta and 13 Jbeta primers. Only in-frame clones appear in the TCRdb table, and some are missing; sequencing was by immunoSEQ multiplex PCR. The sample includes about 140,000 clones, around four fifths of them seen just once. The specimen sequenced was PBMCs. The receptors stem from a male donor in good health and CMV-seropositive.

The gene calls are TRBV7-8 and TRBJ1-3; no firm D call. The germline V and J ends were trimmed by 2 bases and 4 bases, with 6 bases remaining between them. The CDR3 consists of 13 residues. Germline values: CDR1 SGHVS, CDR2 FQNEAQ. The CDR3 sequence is CASSLISGNTIYF. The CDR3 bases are TGTGCCAGCAGCTTAATTTCAGGAAACACCATATATTTT.

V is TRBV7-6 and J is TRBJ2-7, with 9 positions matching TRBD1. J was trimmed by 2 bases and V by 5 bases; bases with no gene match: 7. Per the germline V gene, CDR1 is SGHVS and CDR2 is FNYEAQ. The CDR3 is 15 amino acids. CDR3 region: CASSLRQGVAYEQYF. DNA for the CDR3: TGTGCCAGCAGCCTCCGACAGGGGGTAGCCTACGAGCAGTACTTC.